The source of this TCR beta chain is a study of T cells in Graves' hyperthyroidism and ophthalmopathy. CDR3 length equals 17 residues. In germline, CDR1 is MDHEN, CDR2 SYDVKM. Unmatched junction bases numbered 6, after V lost 3 bases and J lost 4 bases. There were TCR beta CDR3 regions amplified from RNA transcripts. Primed by the HTBI set, a first-round RT-PCR was run on the TCR CDR3. TCRdb processed the multiplex PCR reads anew with MiXCR; each CDR3 protein has one entry. The sample lists 600,000 to 750,000 distinct CDR3 sequences, approximately 15% occurring once. At least ten counts were recorded for this clonotype. Its antigen is currently unknown. Study results and limitations: Blood held most thyroid clonotypes expanded above 0.001 frequency.

The sequenced sample consisted of blood. The J gene is TRBJ2-1, the V gene TRBV28; TRBD2 agrees at 13 bases. The clonotype was recovered from a man aged 50 to 59 with Graves' hyperthyroidism. CDR3 residues: CASSFTSGRALYNEQFF. DNA of the CDR3: TGTGCCAGCAGTTTCACTAGCGGGAGGGCCTTATACAATGAGCAGTTCTTC. The variable domain in full, completed from reference TRBV28 and TRBJ2-1, reads DVKVTQSSRYLVKRTGEKVFLECVQDMDHENMFWYRQDPGLGLRLIYFSYDVKMKEKGDIPEGYSVSREKKERFSLILESASTNQTSMYLCASSFTSGRALYNEQFFGPGTRLTVL.